This passage covers 11 T cell receptor beta chains from one sample sequenced in a study of cytomegalovirus exposure and HLA in healthy donors. The PCR used 60 Vbeta and 13 Jbeta primers. Method: immunoSEQ multiplex PCR; TCRdb's copy keeps in-frame clones and lacks some. In total, the table holds roughly 200,000 clones. Sequenced: PBMCs. These receptors came from a man under 40 in good health and CMV-seronegative.

The chain employs TRBV7-8 and TRBJ2-7; a weak D match, TRBD2 (6 bases). V lost 4 bases, J lost 4 bases, and 17 bases lay in between. Germline-derived CDR1 and CDR2 are SGHVS and FQNEAQ. This CDR3 comprises 15 residues. The CDR3 sequence is CASSSAGGATYEQYF. Written as DNA, the CDR3 is TGTGCCAGCAGCTCGGCCGGCGGGGCTACGTACGAGCAGTACTTC.

V gene TRBV6-1 combines with J gene TRBJ2-5; 8 bases are a match to TRBD1. The germline gives CDR1 MNHNS, CDR2 SASEGT. J gave up 4 bases and V 8 bases, and 3 bases lay outside the gene matches. The length of the CDR3 is 12 residues. CDR3 amino acids: CASLGQGETQYF. The CDR3 nucleotides read TGTGCCAGCCTCGGACAGGGAGAGACCCAGTACTTC.

V is TRBV6-5 and J is TRBJ2-5, with 11 bases that match TRBD1. The junction had 5 bases not matched to a gene; V was cut back by 6 bases and J by 5 bases. CDR1 and CDR2 from the germline V gene are MNHEY and SVGAGI. CDR3 size: 14 residues. The CDR3 DNA follows: TGTGCCAGCAGGACCGGGACAGGGGGGGAGACCCAGTACTTC. Encoded protein: CASRTGTGGETQYF.

Regarding this clone: This specimen includes other DNA sequences encoding the same CDR3. The chain has TRBV5-1 and TRBJ2-1, with no clear D. The CDR3 covers 14 residues. The V gene lost 0 bases and the J gene lost 4 bases, with 8 bases spanning the gap. Looked up from germline, CDR1 is SGHRS and CDR2 is YFSETQ. This CDR3 reads CASSLGGGYNEQFF. CDR3 sequence (DNA): TGCGCCAGCAGCTTGGGAGGCGGATACAATGAGCAGTTCTTC.

The chain joins TRBV18 to TRBJ2-1, with 8 nucleotides matching TRBD1. This CDR3 comprises 13 residues. Germline values: CDR1 KGHSH, CDR2 LQKENI. V dropped 4 bases and J dropped 6; count of bases not matched to a gene: 2. The CDR3 sequence: CASSLGQGNEQFF. As DNA, the CDR3 is TGTGCCAGCTCACTTGGACAGGGCAATGAGCAGTTCTTC.

The chain combines TRBV14 with TRBJ2-2; weak D call: TRBD1 (6 bases). Trimming removed 1 base at V and 4 bases at J, with 7 bases between. The CDR3 has 14 amino acids. Germline lookup yields CDR1 SGHDN and CDR2 FVKESK. The CDR3 nucleotides read TGTGCCAGCAGCCAAGCCAGGGGCACCGGGGAGCTGTTTTTT. Its translation is CASSQARGTGELFF.

J is TRBJ1-2 and V is TRBV6-5; the D gene is possibly TRBD1 (5 bases). This CDR3 is 13 amino acids long. V was trimmed by 6 bases and J by 4 bases, leaving 12 bases between them. Germline V gene data show CDR1 as MNHEY and CDR2 as SVGAGI. The CDR3 DNA reads TGTGCCAGCAGCGGGGGACCCCTCTATGGCTACACCTTC. Translated, it gives CASSGGPLYGYTF.

The chain couples TRBV5-4 to TRBJ2-5, with 12 bases aligning to TRBD2. CDR3 length: 15 residues. V was pared by 4 bases and J by 3 bases, with 4 bases of the junction left unmatched. Germline V gives CDR1 SGHNT, CDR2 YYREEE (reference sequence). The CDR3 region has the DNA TGTGCCAGCAGCCCGACTAGCGGGAGCGAAGAGACCCAGTACTTC. It is translated as CASSPTSGSEETQYF.

The CDR3 region is CASSILRASGRAVGNEQFF. The CDR3 coding sequence is TGTGCCAGTAGTATACTGAGGGCTAGCGGGAGGGCAGTCGGCAATGAGCAGTTCTTC. V is TRBV19 and J is TRBJ2-1; 12 bases fit TRBD2. There are 19 residues in the CDR3. The ends lost 2 bases at V and 6 bases at J; junction bases unmatched: 14. The germline CDR1 and CDR2 sequences are LNHDA and SQIVND (reference sequence).

V and J are TRBV5-1 and TRBJ1-2, with TRBD1 matching over 7 bases. Trimming cost V 4 bases and J 8 bases; bases outside gene matches: 5. Germline-derived CDR1 and CDR2 are SGHRS and YFSETQ. This CDR3 comprises 12 residues. CDR3 sequence (DNA): TGCGCCAGCAGCCCCGACAGGGCGGGCTACACCTTC. It is translated as CASSPDRAGYTF.

This rearrangement joins TRBV9 to TRBJ2-7, with 13 bases identical to TRBD2. CDR1 and CDR2 (germline): SGDLS, YYNGEE. The CDR3 spans 15 residues. J gave up 6 bases and V 4 bases, and 7 bases lay outside the gene matches. This chain's CDR3 is CASSPTSGRAFEQYF. CDR3 DNA: TGTGCCAGCAGCCCCACTAGCGGGAGGGCCTTCGAGCAGTACTTC.